These T cell receptor beta chains were read from a single sample in a study of T cell responses to AZD1222 COVID-19 vaccine. Profiling relied on immunoSEQ multiplex PCR, and the TCRdb table lists in-frame clones only, not all of them. The table includes under 100,000 clones, roughly nine tenths detected once. The source material was peripheral blood, sampled 28 days after the second AZD1222 dose. These receptors were collected from an adult who received the AZD1222 COVID-19 vaccine. Both conserved end residues are part of each CDR3. D genes are given only for firm matches. For some rows the clone size is stated as once, few or many, or as a class when expanded; others skip it.

d_gene	v_gene	j_gene	abundance	CDR3nt	CDR3aa
TRBD1	TRBV27	TRBJ2-7	-	TGTGCCAGCAGTTTAAGCCCCGGGACAGGGAGATCATACGAGCAGTACTTC	CASSLSPGTGRSYEQYF
TRBD2	TRBV9	TRBJ2-3	-	TGTGCCAGCAGCGTAGGGGCTAGCGGGTACACAGATACGCAGTATTTT	CASSVGASGYTDTQYF
TRBD2	TRBV19	TRBJ2-3	-	TGTGCCAGTAGTTTAGCGGGGGTCTTCACAGATACGCAGTATTTT	CASSLAGVFTDTQYF
-	TRBV7-3	TRBJ1-2	few	TGTGCCAGCAGCACATATGTTGGCGGTGGCTACACCTTC	CASSTYVGGGYTF
TRBD2	TRBV28	TRBJ2-1	-	TGTGCCAGCAGTCCCCTCGGGACTAGCGGGGGGGCCCAGAATGAGCAGTTCTTC	CASSPLGTSGGAQNEQFF
-	TRBV29-1	TRBJ1-2	few	TGCAGCGCTGAAGAGGAGGGTCAGTATGGCTACACCTTC	CSAEEEGQYGYTF
TRBD1	TRBV3-1/TRBV3-2	TRBJ1-4	few	TGTGCCAGCAGCCAAGCCAGGGGGAATGAAAAACTGTTTTTT	CASSQARGNEKLFF
-	TRBV4-3	TRBJ2-2	once	TGCGCCAGCAGCCAACCCGACAGGCCTCCGAACACCGGGGAGCTGTTTTTT	CASSQPDRPPNTGELFF
-	TRBV12-2	TRBJ2-3	-	TGTGCAAGTCGCTTACTGGGACAGGCACACACAGATACGCAGTATTTT	CASRLLGQAHTDTQYF
TRBD1	TRBV4-3	TRBJ1-2	-	TGCGCCAGCAGCCAAGGGGGACAGGGTCCGTATGGCTACACCTTC	CASSQGGQGPYGYTF
TRBD1	TRBV5-4	TRBJ2-2	-	TGTGCCAGCAGCATCGGACAGGGTTACACCGGGGAGCTGTTTTTT	CASSIGQGYTGELFF
-	TRBV10-3	TRBJ1-3	-	TGTGCCATCAGTGACGGGTCACAGGGTCGGTCTGGAAACACCATATATTTT	CAISDGSQGRSGNTIYF
TRBD1	TRBV19	TRBJ2-5	-	TGTGCCAGTAGCCCCCCCCAGGACAGGCAGCCCGAGACCCAGTACTTC	CASSPPQDRQPETQYF
TRBD2	TRBV7-8	TRBJ2-5	-	TGTGCCAGCAGCTTAGCACGTAGCGGGGGAGCAGAGACCCAGTACTTC	CASSLARSGGAETQYF
-	TRBV19	TRBJ1-6	-	TGTGCCAGTAGTGCCCCTTCGGTGAGGACTTCACCCCTCCACTTT	CASSAPSVRTSPLHF
TRBD1	TRBV27	TRBJ1-5	-	TGTGCCAGCAGGTCCATACAGGGGGCAGCGGGTCAGCCCCAGCATTTT	CASRSIQGAAGQPQHF
TRBD1	TRBV5-4	TRBJ1-5	-	TGTGCCAGCAGCCGCGACAGGGACCAGCCCCAGCATTTT	CASSRDRDQPQHF
TRBD1	TRBV19	TRBJ2-7	once	TGTGCCAGTAGTGTAATGATAGGACAGGAGTACGAGCAGTACTTC	CASSVMIGQEYEQYF
-	TRBV18	TRBJ1-6	-	TGTGCCAGCTCACCATCGGTGCGAGGGGTCCGGAATTCACCCCTCCACTTT	CASSPSVRGVRNSPLHF
TRBD1	TRBV11-2	TRBJ2-7	-	TGTGCCAGCAGCGTGGACAGGGCTCTCGAGCAGTACTTC	CASSVDRALEQYF
TRBD2	TRBV27	TRBJ2-5	-	TGTGCCAGCAGTTCAATTAGCGGGGGGGCCTCTTTTATGTACTTC	CASSSISGGASFMYF
-	TRBV30	TRBJ1-3	-	TGTGCCTGGGTCGATTCGACGGGCGCTGGAAACACCATATATTTT	CAWVDSTGAGNTIYF
-	TRBV27	TRBJ1-1	-	TGTGCCAGCAGTTTTATCCCAGGGAACACTGAAGCTTTCTTT	CASSFIPGNTEAFF
-	TRBV11-2	TRBJ2-5	-	TGTGCCAGCAGCTTAGTTTCCGGGCAGGGGCAAGAGACCCAGTACTTC	CASSLVSGQGQETQYF
TRBD1	TRBV30	TRBJ1-5	-	TGTGCCTGGAGTGTAGGGACAGGGCCGGGAAATCAGCCCCAGCATTTT	CAWSVGTGPGNQPQHF
-	TRBV6-5	TRBJ1-5	few	TGTGCCAGCAGTACGGGGGATATCAATCAGCCCCAGCATTTT	CASSTGDINQPQHF
-	TRBV4-1	TRBJ1-4	-	TGCGCCAGCAGCCAAGATTCTTATCTACTAGGGGAAAAACTGTTTTTT	CASSQDSYLLGEKLFF
-	TRBV18	TRBJ1-5	-	TGTGCCAGCTCACCACAGTCTCGGCCCCAGCATTTT	CASSPQSRPQHF
-	TRBV5-1	TRBJ2-7	-	TGCGCCAGCAGCCCCGATAGTGGCTCCTACGAGCAGTACTTC	CASSPDSGSYEQYF
-	TRBV7-9	TRBJ2-3	-	TGTGCCAGCAGCTTCCTCACAGATACGCAGTATTTT	CASSFLTDTQYF
-	TRBV19	TRBJ2-7	-	TGTGCCAGTAGTATCATTGGGGACAACTACGAGCAGTACTTC	CASSIIGDNYEQYF
-	TRBV29-1	TRBJ1-3	-	TGCAGCGTTGGTTTGAACTCTGGAAACACCATATATTTT	CSVGLNSGNTIYF
TRBD2	TRBV19	TRBJ2-5	-	TGTGCCAGTAGTACCTGGACTAGCGGGAAGCGTGAGACCCAGTACTTC	CASSTWTSGKRETQYF
-	TRBV28	TRBJ2-5	-	TGTGCCAGCAGTTTAGGGTTTAGGAAAGGCCGGGGGACCCAGTACTTC	CASSLGFRKGRGTQYF
-	TRBV6-1	TRBJ1-5	-	TGTGCCAGCAGTTCCCGGGGGCAGGGCAATCAGCCCCAGCATTTT	CASSSRGQGNQPQHF
TRBD1	TRBV27	TRBJ1-4	-	TGTGCCAGCAGTGCTCCCGAGGACAGGGGGCCCCCTAATGAAAAACTGTTTTTT	CASSAPEDRGPPNEKLFF
-	TRBV29-1	TRBJ2-1	-	TGCAGCGTTGAACGGACAGTGGAGGGATGGGCAAGAGAGTTCTTC	CSVERTVEGWAREFF
TRBD1	TRBV4-2	TRBJ2-7	-	TGTGCCAGCAGCCAAGTTTCCGGGACAGGCACCTACGAGCAGTACTTC	CASSQVSGTGTYEQYF
-	TRBV3-1/TRBV3-2	TRBJ1-2	-	TGTGCCAGCAGCCAAATTTCAGGGTATCTCTATAGCTACACCTTC	CASSQISGYLYSYTF
-	TRBV2	TRBJ2-5	-	TGTGCCAGTACCCGAGTCACCGTTCAAGAGACCCAGTACTTC	CASTRVTVQETQYF
TRBD1	TRBV6-2/TRBV6-3	TRBJ1-2	once	TGTGCCAGCAGCCCAGGGGGCGATGGCTACACCTTC	CASSPGGDGYTF
-	TRBV7-9	TRBJ1-1	once	TGTGCCAGCAGCTTTTCAGGGGCCGTCCCGAACACTGAAGCTTTCTTT	CASSFSGAVPNTEAFF
-	TRBV27	TRBJ1-1	-	TGTGCCAGCAGTTTACTGGGACCGACAGGGAACACTGAAGCTTTCTTT	CASSLLGPTGNTEAFF
-	TRBV2	TRBJ2-3	-	TGTGCCAGCAGTAGCACAGATACGCAGTATTTT	CASSSTDTQYF
-	TRBV2	TRBJ1-3	-	TGTGCCAGCAGTGCGACTGGAAACACCATATATTTT	CASSATGNTIYF
-	TRBV14	TRBJ2-2	-	TGTGCCAGCAGCCAAATTGTAGGCGGGGAGCTGTTTTTT	CASSQIVGGELFF
-	TRBV19	TRBJ2-2	-	TGTGCCAGTAGTATAGAAAGGACCGGTCCGAACACCGGGGAGCTGTTTTTT	CASSIERTGPNTGELFF
TRBD1	TRBV9	TRBJ1-1	-	TGTGCCAGCAGCGCGGGACAGGGAATCACTGAAGCTTTCTTT	CASSAGQGITEAFF